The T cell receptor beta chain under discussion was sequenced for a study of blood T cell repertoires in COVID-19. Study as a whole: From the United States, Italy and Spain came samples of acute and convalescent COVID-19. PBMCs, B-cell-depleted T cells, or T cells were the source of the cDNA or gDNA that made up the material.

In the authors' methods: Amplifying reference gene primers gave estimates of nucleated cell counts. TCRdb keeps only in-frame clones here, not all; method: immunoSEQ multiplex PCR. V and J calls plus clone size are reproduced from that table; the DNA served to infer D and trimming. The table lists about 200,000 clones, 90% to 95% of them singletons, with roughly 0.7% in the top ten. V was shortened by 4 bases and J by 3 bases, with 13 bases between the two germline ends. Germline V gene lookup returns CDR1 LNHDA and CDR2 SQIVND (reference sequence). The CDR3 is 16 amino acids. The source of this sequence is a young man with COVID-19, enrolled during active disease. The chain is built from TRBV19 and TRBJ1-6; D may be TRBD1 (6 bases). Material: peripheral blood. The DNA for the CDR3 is TGTGCCAGTAGTAATACCGGGACAAACTATAATTCACCCCTCCACTTT. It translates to CASSNTGTNYNSPLHF.